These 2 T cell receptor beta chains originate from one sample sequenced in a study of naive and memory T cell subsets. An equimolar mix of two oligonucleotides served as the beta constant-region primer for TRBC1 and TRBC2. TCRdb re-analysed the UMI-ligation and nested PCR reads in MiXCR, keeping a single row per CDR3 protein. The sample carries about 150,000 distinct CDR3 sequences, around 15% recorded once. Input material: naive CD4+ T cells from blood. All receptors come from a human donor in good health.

The CDR3 region has the DNA TGTGCCAGCAGTTACTTAACCGGGCTGAACACTGAAGCTTTCTTT. It yields the protein CASSYLTGLNTEAFF. The chain combines TRBV6-5 with TRBJ1-1; D not certain. Germline CDR1 reads MNHEY; CDR2 reads SVGAGI. This CDR3 comprises 15 residues. V was shortened by 1 base and J by 0 bases, with 9 bases between the two germline ends.

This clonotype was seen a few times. CDR3 region: CASSRRGQIFNSPLHF. Here the CDR3 DNA reads TGTGCCAGCAGTCGCCGGGGACAAATATTTAATTCACCCCTCCACTTT. The J gene is TRBJ1-6, the V gene TRBV27; tentatively, D is TRBD1 (6 bases). The CDR3 is 16 amino acids. Per the germline V gene, CDR1 is MNHEY and CDR2 is SMNVEV (reference sequence). Trimming shortened V by 5 bases and J by 6 bases, and 17 bases separated the two germline ends.